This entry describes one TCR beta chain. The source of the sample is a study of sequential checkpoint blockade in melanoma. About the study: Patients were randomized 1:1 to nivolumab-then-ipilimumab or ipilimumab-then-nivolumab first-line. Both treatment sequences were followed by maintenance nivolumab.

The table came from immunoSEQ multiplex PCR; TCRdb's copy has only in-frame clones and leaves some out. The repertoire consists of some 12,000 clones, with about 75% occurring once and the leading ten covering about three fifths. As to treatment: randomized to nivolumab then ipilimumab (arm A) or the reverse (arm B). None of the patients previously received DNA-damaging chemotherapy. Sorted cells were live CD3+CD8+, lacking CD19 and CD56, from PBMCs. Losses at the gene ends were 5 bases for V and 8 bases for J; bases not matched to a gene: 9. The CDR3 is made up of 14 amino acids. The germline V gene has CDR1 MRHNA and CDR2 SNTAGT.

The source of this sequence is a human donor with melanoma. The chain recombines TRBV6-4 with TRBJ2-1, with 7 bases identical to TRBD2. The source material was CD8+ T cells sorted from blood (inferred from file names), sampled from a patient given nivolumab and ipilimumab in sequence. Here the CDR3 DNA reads TGTGCCAGCAGTCCAAGCGGGGAAGGGGATGAGCAGTTCTTC. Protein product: CASSPSGEGDEQFF.